The clone carrying this T cell receptor (beta chain) was detected many times. Its antigen remains unidentified. This entry is derived from a study of T cell repertoires in cytomegalovirus infection. Study as a whole: Public TCR beta signatures indicated both CMV infection and matching HLA type.

TCRdb reanalysed the reads using MiXCR and keeps one entry per CDR3 protein. The table has around 170,000 distinct CDR3 sequences, around 14% seen once; the top ten hold roughly 30%. V dropped 1 base and J dropped 4 bases, with 10 bases sitting between them. This CDR3 contains 14 residues. Germline CDR1 is SGHVS and CDR2 is FQNEAQ. Study-wide findings and caveats: The response measured ex vivo was dominated by TCR beta clonotypes (HLA-C-restricted and CMV-specific). Summed frequency of public TCR beta families distinguished CMV carriers with the relevant HLA.

What was sequenced was PBMCs. This chain links TRBV7-8 with TRBJ2-5; tentative D call: TRBD1 (6 bases). This clonotype originated in a human donor in good health (CMV status not recorded). Some clones in this sample may be carry-over from other donors' samples. The CDR3 protein is CASSLVPRGETQYF. The DNA for the CDR3 is TGTGCCAGCAGCTTAGTTCCCAGGGGAGAGACCCAGTACTTC.